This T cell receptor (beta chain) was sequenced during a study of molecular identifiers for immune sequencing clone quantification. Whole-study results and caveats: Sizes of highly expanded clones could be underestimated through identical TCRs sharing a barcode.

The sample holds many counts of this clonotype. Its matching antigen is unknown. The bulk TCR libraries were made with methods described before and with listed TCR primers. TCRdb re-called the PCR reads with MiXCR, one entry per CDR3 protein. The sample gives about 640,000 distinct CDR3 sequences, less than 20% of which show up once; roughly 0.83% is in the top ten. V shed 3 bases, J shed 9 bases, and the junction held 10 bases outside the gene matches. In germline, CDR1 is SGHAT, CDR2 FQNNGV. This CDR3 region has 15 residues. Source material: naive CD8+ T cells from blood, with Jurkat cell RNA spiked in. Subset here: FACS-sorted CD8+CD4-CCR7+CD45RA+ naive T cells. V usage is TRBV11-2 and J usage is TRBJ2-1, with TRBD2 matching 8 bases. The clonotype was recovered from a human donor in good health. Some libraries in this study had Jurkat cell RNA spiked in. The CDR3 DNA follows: TGTGCCAGCAGCTTTTCCCCCGGGACTAGTTTTGAGCAGTTCTTC. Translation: CASSFSPGTSFEQFF.